This is a list of T cell receptor beta chains from one sample in a study of early stage breast cancer tumors. The repertoire was sequenced with immunoSEQ multiplex PCR; TCRdb's copy has only in-frame clones and lacks some. The table includes about 63,000 clones, about 80% detected once. What was sequenced was blood. These TCRs come from a young adult with breast cancer. The CDR3 runs from the conserved cysteine through the conserved F or W. Each record gives: clone size, D gene, V gene, J gene, CDR3 DNA, CDR3 protein. The D gene is left open where the match is weak. The size entry is marked missing in some rows and otherwise reads once, few, many or a size class.

abundance: .
d_gene: .
v_gene: TRBV2
j_gene: TRBJ2-5
CDR3nt: TGTGCCAGCAGCCGAGGTCCCCAAGCCCGGGCAGAGACCCAGTACTTC
CDR3aa: CASSRGPQARAETQYF

abundance: .
d_gene: .
v_gene: TRBV20-1
j_gene: TRBJ2-1
CDR3nt: TGCAGTGCCCCGGACTACAATGAGCAGTTCTTC
CDR3aa: CSAPDYNEQFF

abundance: .
d_gene: .
v_gene: TRBV5-1
j_gene: TRBJ2-1
CDR3nt: TGCGCCAGCAGCTTGGCAGCCCATGAGCAGTTCTTC
CDR3aa: CASSLAAHEQFF

abundance: once
d_gene: .
v_gene: TRBV4-1
j_gene: TRBJ2-1
CDR3nt: TGCGCCAGCAGCCAAGCAGGGGTTGAGCAGTTCTTC
CDR3aa: CASSQAGVEQFF

abundance: .
d_gene: TRBD1
v_gene: TRBV5-1
j_gene: TRBJ1-2
CDR3nt: TGCGCCAGCAGCCCTGACAGGGGACTCTATGGCTACACCTTC
CDR3aa: CASSPDRGLYGYTF

abundance: .
d_gene: .
v_gene: TRBV4-1
j_gene: TRBJ1-2
CDR3nt: TGCGCCAGCAGCCGAGCGGGATCCAACTATGGCTACACCTTC
CDR3aa: CASSRAGSNYGYTF

abundance: once
d_gene: TRBD2
v_gene: TRBV10-1
j_gene: TRBJ2-3
CDR3nt: TGCGCCAGCAGTGACACCTCGAGGGGCGCGGGAGATCCCACAGATACGCAGTATTTT
CDR3aa: CASSDTSRGAGDPTDTQYF

abundance: .
d_gene: TRBD2
v_gene: TRBV5-8
j_gene: TRBJ2-5
CDR3nt: TGTGCCAGCAGTCCCGGACTAGCGGGAGGCAAAGAGACCCAGTACTTC
CDR3aa: CASSPGLAGGKETQYF

abundance: .
d_gene: TRBD2
v_gene: TRBV11-2
j_gene: TRBJ2-3
CDR3nt: TGTGCCAGCAGCTTTTTCGCTAGCGGGAGGATGAATACGCAGTATTTT
CDR3aa: CASSFFASGRMNTQYF

abundance: .
d_gene: .
v_gene: TRBV10-2
j_gene: TRBJ2-5
CDR3nt: TGCGCCAGCAGTGTGTCAAGGGGGGCCTCGCAAGAGACCCAGTACTTC
CDR3aa: CASSVSRGASQETQYF

abundance: once
d_gene: TRBD1
v_gene: TRBV18
j_gene: TRBJ1-1
CDR3nt: TGTGCCAGCTCACCGTCCCCGGGGACAGGGATTCGGGCTTTCTTT
CDR3aa: CASSPSPGTGIRAFF

abundance: .
d_gene: TRBD1
v_gene: TRBV19
j_gene: TRBJ1-1
CDR3nt: TGTGCCAGTAGATCGGGACAGGTTAACACTGAAGCTTTCTTT
CDR3aa: CASRSGQVNTEAFF

abundance: .
d_gene: .
v_gene: TRBV7-9
j_gene: TRBJ2-7
CDR3nt: TGTGCCAGCAGCTTCAGCTCCGAGCAGTACTTC
CDR3aa: CASSFSSEQYF

abundance: .
d_gene: .
v_gene: TRBV5-1
j_gene: TRBJ2-1
CDR3nt: TGCGCCAGCAGCTTGGTCGGGGGTATGAGCAATGAGCAGTTCTTC
CDR3aa: CASSLVGGMSNEQFF

abundance: .
d_gene: TRBD1
v_gene: TRBV6-6
j_gene: TRBJ1-2
CDR3nt: TGTGCCAGCAGTTTCGGACAGGCCATGGGTGGCTACACCTTC
CDR3aa: CASSFGQAMGGYTF

abundance: .
d_gene: .
v_gene: TRBV7-2
j_gene: TRBJ2-1
CDR3nt: TGTGCCAGCAGCTTCTGGGCCCATTCGGACTTGCTCGGGAAAGCTGAGCAGTTCTTC
CDR3aa: CASSFWAHSDLLGKAEQFF

abundance: .
d_gene: TRBD2
v_gene: TRBV7-2
j_gene: TRBJ2-5
CDR3nt: TGTGCCAGCAGCTACCCGGGGAGCGGGAGGGCGGGGGAGACCCAGTACTTC
CDR3aa: CASSYPGSGRAGETQYF

abundance: .
d_gene: TRBD1
v_gene: TRBV5-1
j_gene: TRBJ2-7
CDR3nt: TGCGCCAGCAGCGGGGGACAGGGGTCCGGCGAGCAGTACTTC
CDR3aa: CASSGGQGSGEQYF

abundance: .
d_gene: TRBD2
v_gene: TRBV4-1
j_gene: TRBJ2-1
CDR3nt: TGCGCCAGCAGCCAAGAGAGGATGATAGCGGGAGGGACTACCAATGAGCAGTTCTTC
CDR3aa: CASSQERMIAGGTTNEQFF

abundance: once
d_gene: .
v_gene: TRBV5-5
j_gene: TRBJ1-3
CDR3nt: TGTGCCAGCAGCTTGCGACTAGCCCCCAACTCCGTATATTTT
CDR3aa: CASSLRLAPNSVYF

abundance: .
d_gene: .
v_gene: TRBV5-5
j_gene: TRBJ1-1
CDR3nt: TGTGCCAGCAGCAGCCAGACGGCTTTGAACACTGAAGCTTTCTTT
CDR3aa: CASSSQTALNTEAFF

abundance: .
d_gene: TRBD2
v_gene: TRBV9
j_gene: TRBJ2-1
CDR3nt: TGTGCCAGCAGCGTAGTTTCTAGCGGGTACAATGAGCAGTTCTTC
CDR3aa: CASSVVSSGYNEQFF

abundance: few
d_gene: .
v_gene: TRBV7-9
j_gene: TRBJ1-1
CDR3nt: TGTGCCAGCAGGGAACTCCCGGGACCGACCTTCTTCTTT
CDR3aa: CASRELPGPTFFF

abundance: .
d_gene: TRBD1
v_gene: TRBV6-1
j_gene: TRBJ2-7
CDR3nt: TGTGCCAGCAGCCCGGGACAGTTATACGAGCAGTACTTC
CDR3aa: CASSPGQLYEQYF

abundance: .
d_gene: TRBD2
v_gene: TRBV6-1
j_gene: TRBJ2-7
CDR3nt: TGTGCCAGCAGTGAAGCTGGGGGAGGGTACGAGCAGTACTTC
CDR3aa: CASSEAGGGYEQYF

abundance: .
d_gene: TRBD2
v_gene: TRBV2
j_gene: TRBJ2-5
CDR3nt: TGTGCCAGCAGGGACCTAGCGGGAGGGGGAGAGACCCAGTACTTC
CDR3aa: CASRDLAGGGETQYF

abundance: .
d_gene: .
v_gene: TRBV6-4
j_gene: TRBJ2-3
CDR3nt: TGTGCCAGCAGTGACTCGAGTAGCGGGACAGGGACAGATACGCAGTATTTT
CDR3aa: CASSDSSSGTGTDTQYF